This is a list of T cell receptor beta chains from one sample in a study of shared clonotypes between healthy human individuals. TCRdb keeps only in-frame clones here, not all; method: immunoSEQ multiplex PCR. This sample has about 580,000 clones, with roughly 98% found just once. Source material: naive CD8+ T cells sorted from blood. These receptor sequences come from a man aged 25 to 45 in good health. Each CDR3 is given with its conserved first and last residue. Fields, in order: J gene, D gene, clone size, V gene, CDR3 DNA, CDR3 protein. The D gene is left open where the match is weak. Not every row has a clone size; where given, it reads once, few, many or a size class.

>TRBJ2-2|NA|NA|TRBV6-5
TGTGCCAGCAGTTTCAGCGGGTACACCGGGGAGCTGTTTTTT
CASSFSGYTGELFF
>TRBJ2-7|NA|once|TRBV15
TGTGCCACCAGTCAGGACTCCTACGAGCAGTACTTC
CATSQDSYEQYF
>TRBJ2-7|NA|NA|TRBV18
TGTGCCAGCTCACCTCTGGGGCCAGCGGACGAGCAGTACTTC
CASSPLGPADEQYF
>TRBJ2-1|NA|NA|TRBV29-1
TGCAGCGTTGTTTACCCCGCCCATGAGCAGTTCTTC
CSVVYPAHEQFF
>TRBJ2-7|NA|NA|TRBV27
TGTGCCAGCAGTTTATCCCCCTACTCCTACGAGCAGTACTTC
CASSLSPYSYEQYF
>TRBJ1-4|NA|NA|TRBV21-1
TGTGCCAGCCAGAGGTCACCTAGCACGTTTAATGAAAAACTGTTTTTT
CASQRSPSTFNEKLFF
>TRBJ2-7|NA|NA|TRBV7-6
TGTGCCAGCAGCAATGGCGACACATCAAACTACGAGCAGTACTTC
CASSNGDTSNYEQYF
>TRBJ2-1|NA|NA|TRBV9
TGTGCCAGCAGCCCTACAGACAATGAGCAGTTCTTC
CASSPTDNEQFF
>TRBJ2-7|NA|NA|TRBV13
TGTGCCAGCAGCCGTTCTTTTGGGGTGGGATACGAGCAGTACTTC
CASSRSFGVGYEQYF
>TRBJ2-5|TRBD1|once|TRBV19
TGTGCCAGTAGTATAGGGACAGGGGGTGAGACCCAGTACTTC
CASSIGTGGETQYF
>TRBJ2-3|TRBD2|NA|TRBV7-8
TGTGCCAGCAGCTCCCGGACTAGCGGGATATTCACAGATACGCAGTATTTT
CASSSRTSGIFTDTQYF
>TRBJ2-7|NA|NA|TRBV21-1
TGTGCCATAGTGGGGAAGTCGCTCTCCTACGAGCAGTACTTC
CAIVGKSLSYEQYF
>TRBJ2-5|NA|NA|TRBV25-1
TGTGCCACCGCCCCGGCAGGGCAAGAGACCCAGTACTTC
CATAPAGQETQYF
>TRBJ2-1|NA|NA|TRBV7-2
TGTGCCAGCAGCTTAGCCCATAATGAGCAGTTCTTC
CASSLAHNEQFF
>TRBJ2-7|TRBD1|NA|TRBV5-4
TGTGCCAGCAGCTTGTCGGGGACAGGGATCTACGAGCAGTACTTC
CASSLSGTGIYEQYF
>TRBJ2-3|TRBD1|NA|TRBV18
TGTGCCAGCTCACCAGTCCCGGGACAGGGATCTATGACAGATACGCAGTATTTT
CASSPVPGQGSMTDTQYF
>TRBJ1-5|NA|NA|TRBV15
TGTGCCACCAGCCAATTGGACGGGAGCAATCAGCCCCAGCATTTT
CATSQLDGSNQPQHF
>TRBJ2-7|NA|NA|TRBV27
TGTGCCAGCAGAACTGGGCTCGAGCAGTACTTC
CASRTGLEQYF
>TRBJ2-2|NA|few|TRBV7-6
TGTGCCAGCAGCTTACCCCGATTGGGGACATCGTCCGGGGAGCTGTTTTTT
CASSLPRLGTSSGELFF
>TRBJ2-4|TRBD1|NA|TRBV18
TGTGCCAGCTCACTAGGACAGGGTGGTAACATTCAGTACTTC
CASSLGQGGNIQYF
>TRBJ2-7|NA|NA|TRBV28
TGTGCCAGTCGGGACGGCTACGAGCAGTACTTC
CASRDGYEQYF
>TRBJ2-7|NA|NA|TRBV10-1
TGCGCCAGCAGCTACCGGGATCCAAGCAGGTATTTCTATTACGAGCAGTACTTC
CASSYRDPSRYFYYEQYF
>TRBJ2-7|TRBD1|NA|TRBV27
TGTGCCAGCAGTTTAGCGACAGGGTTGAGGTACGAGCAGTACTTC
CASSLATGLRYEQYF
>TRBJ1-1|NA|NA|TRBV23-1
TGCGCCAGCAGTTTATGGGCCGTTATTATCCAGGACACTGAAGCTTTCTTT
CASSLWAVIIQDTEAFF
>TRBJ2-3|NA|NA|TRBV4-3
TGCGCCAGCAGCCAAGGGGTTCTGAATACGCAGTATTTT
CASSQGVLNTQYF
>TRBJ2-2|NA|NA|TRBV7-2
TGTGCCAGCAGCACCCCGATGAGGAGCGGGACAGGCGGGGAGCTGTTTTTT
CASSTPMRSGTGGELFF
>TRBJ2-2|NA|NA|TRBV28
TGTGCCAGCAGTTTCCCTGCTGGAGTAGTCACCGGGGAGCTGTTTTTT
CASSFPAGVVTGELFF
>TRBJ1-2|NA|once|TRBV5-1
TGCGCCAGCAGCTTGGAACGCGGCCTCTACTATGGCTACACCTTC
CASSLERGLYYGYTF
>TRBJ2-4|TRBD2|once|TRBV2
TGTGCCAGCAGTGAACCCCCAGCGGGAGGGCCCGAAAACATTCAGTACTTC
CASSEPPAGGPENIQYF
>TRBJ2-2|NA|NA|TRBV10-2
TGCGCCAGCAGTGAGTCGATTGCGGGATGGAGCACCGGGGAGCTGTTTTTT
CASSESIAGWSTGELFF
>TRBJ2-7|TRBD2|NA|TRBV7-9
TGTGCCAGCAGCCCCAGGACTAGCGGGACTTCCTACGAGCAGTACTTC
CASSPRTSGTSYEQYF
>TRBJ1-5|NA|NA|TRBV10-3
TGTGCCATCAGTGAGTCAGGCAGGGATAGCAATCAGCCCCAGCATTTT
CAISESGRDSNQPQHF
>TRBJ2-7|NA|NA|TRBV6-6
TGTGCCAGCACCAACAAGGCTAGAAGTCCCTACGAGCAGTACTTC
CASTNKARSPYEQYF
>TRBJ2-7|NA|NA|TRBV15
TGTGCCACCAGCAGCCCGGGACAACCCTACGAGCAGTACTTC
CATSSPGQPYEQYF
>TRBJ2-7|TRBD2|NA|TRBV10-3
TGTGCCATCAGTACTAGCGGCTCCTCCTACGAGCAGTACTTC
CAISTSGSSYEQYF